This T cell receptor beta chain emerged from a study of T cells in Graves' hyperthyroidism and ophthalmopathy. CDR3 size: 15 residues. The V gene end was trimmed by 0 bases and the J gene end by 4 bases; junction bases not matched to a gene: 5. Germline assignment: CDR1 SGHDT and CDR2 YYEEEE. It was RNA transcripts that yielded the amplified TCR beta CDR3 regions. With the HTBI primer set, the TCR CDR3 went through a first round of RT-PCR. TCRdb used MiXCR to reprocess the multiplex PCR reads, holding one entry per CDR3 protein. The sample comprises roughly 630,000 distinct CDR3 sequences, more than 15% of which are singletons, and around 7.5% rests with the top ten.

The receptor was derived from a woman in her twenties or thirties with Graves' hyperthyroidism. Sequencing was done on a sample of blood. The chain combines TRBV5-6 with TRBJ2-7, with 9 bases matching TRBD1. CDR3 protein: CASSLGQGGIYEQYF. The CDR3 region has the DNA TGTGCCAGCAGCTTGGGACAGGGGGGTATTTACGAGCAGTACTTC.